Listed below are T cell receptor beta chains from one sample, sequenced in a study of Ad26.COV2.S vaccination and SARS-CoV-2 variants. Assay used: immunoSEQ multiplex PCR; TCRdb lists only in-frame clones, some missing. The sample has about 500,000 clones, 80% to 90% seen once. The material sequenced was peripheral blood, taken in a trial of Ad26.COV2.S vaccine versus placebo. All receptors derive from a person aged 18-65 years who received the Ad26.COV2.S COVID-19 vaccine or a placebo. The CDR3 runs from the conserved cysteine through the conserved F or W. Each record gives: clone size, D gene, J gene, V gene, CDR3 DNA, CDR3 protein. D genes are given only for firm matches. Rows may omit the clone size; those that give it use once, few, many or a size class.

abundance: -
d_gene: -
j_gene: TRBJ1-1
v_gene: TRBV6-5
CDR3nt: TGTGCCAGCAGTTACGGGCCTGGGGTCCCTGAAGCTTTCTTT
CDR3aa: CASSYGPGVPEAFF

abundance: -
d_gene: TRBD1
j_gene: TRBJ1-3
v_gene: TRBV28
CDR3nt: TGTGCCACCTCACAGGGGGCTAGCTCTGGAAACACCATATATTTT
CDR3aa: CATSQGASSGNTIYF

abundance: -
d_gene: -
j_gene: TRBJ2-2
v_gene: TRBV5-1
CDR3nt: TGCGCCAGCAGCTTGAGGACTGAGGGAGGCGGGGAGCTGTTTTTT
CDR3aa: CASSLRTEGGGELFF

abundance: -
d_gene: -
j_gene: TRBJ2-7
v_gene: TRBV28
CDR3nt: TGTGCCAGCAGTTGGGGCGGGGCCTACGAGCAGTACTTC
CDR3aa: CASSWGGAYEQYF

abundance: once
d_gene: -
j_gene: TRBJ2-3
v_gene: TRBV9
CDR3nt: TGTGCCAGCAGCGTAATGCATGTTAGCACAGATACGCAGTATTTT
CDR3aa: CASSVMHVSTDTQYF

abundance: -
d_gene: TRBD1
j_gene: TRBJ1-5
v_gene: TRBV10-3
CDR3nt: TGTGCCATCAAGGAGACAGGGGATCAGCCCCAGCATTTT
CDR3aa: CAIKETGDQPQHF

abundance: -
d_gene: TRBD1
j_gene: TRBJ1-5
v_gene: TRBV10-3
CDR3nt: TGTGCCTCAGGGGTCTCCGGGACAGCTAATCAGCCCCAGCATTTT
CDR3aa: CASGVSGTANQPQHF

abundance: -
d_gene: TRBD1
j_gene: TRBJ2-2
v_gene: TRBV7-9
CDR3nt: TGTGCCAGCAGCTTAAGACGGACAGGGGGCGGAAACACCGGGGAGCTGTTTTTT
CDR3aa: CASSLRRTGGGNTGELFF

abundance: once
d_gene: -
j_gene: TRBJ1-2
v_gene: TRBV19
CDR3nt: TGTGCCAGTAGTGGCCCCGTACAACCCTATGGCTACACCTTC
CDR3aa: CASSGPVQPYGYTF

abundance: -
d_gene: TRBD2
j_gene: TRBJ2-7
v_gene: TRBV11-2
CDR3nt: TGTGCCAGCAGCTTAGTGGAAGCGGGGACGTACTACGAGCAGTACTTC
CDR3aa: CASSLVEAGTYYEQYF

abundance: -
d_gene: TRBD1
j_gene: TRBJ2-3
v_gene: TRBV7-9
CDR3nt: TGTGCCAGCAGCCAGAAAGGGGGCGTTTGGACAGATACGCAGTATTTT
CDR3aa: CASSQKGGVWTDTQYF

abundance: -
d_gene: -
j_gene: TRBJ2-1
v_gene: TRBV6-5
CDR3nt: TGTGCCAGCAGTCTTTCGGACAGCCCTGAGCAGTTCTTC
CDR3aa: CASSLSDSPEQFF

abundance: once
d_gene: -
j_gene: TRBJ2-1
v_gene: TRBV7-9
CDR3nt: TGTGCCAGCAGCTCCGCGGGGCGGTCCCGCAGCGATGAGCAGTTCTTC
CDR3aa: CASSSAGRSRSDEQFF

abundance: -
d_gene: -
j_gene: TRBJ1-2
v_gene: TRBV5-4
CDR3nt: TGTGCCAGCAGCTTGGCAGGGATCAATGGCTACACCTTC
CDR3aa: CASSLAGINGYTF

abundance: -
d_gene: -
j_gene: TRBJ1-5
v_gene: TRBV2
CDR3nt: TGTGCCAGCAGTGCAGACGGAAATCAGCCCCAGCATTTT
CDR3aa: CASSADGNQPQHF

abundance: -
d_gene: -
j_gene: TRBJ1-1
v_gene: TRBV7-2
CDR3nt: TGTGCCAGCAGCTTATACAAGAACACTGAAGCTTTCTTT
CDR3aa: CASSLYKNTEAFF

abundance: -
d_gene: -
j_gene: TRBJ2-7
v_gene: TRBV11-2
CDR3nt: TGTGCCAGCAGCATAGACAGGTACTCCTACGAGCAGTACTTC
CDR3aa: CASSIDRYSYEQYF

abundance: -
d_gene: -
j_gene: TRBJ2-1
v_gene: TRBV19
CDR3nt: TGTGCCAGTAGTTGGGGGGCCTCCTACAATGAGCAGTTCTTC
CDR3aa: CASSWGASYNEQFF

abundance: -
d_gene: TRBD1
j_gene: TRBJ1-2
v_gene: TRBV5-1
CDR3nt: TGCGCCAGCAGCACCGGACAGGGCGGCTATGGCTACACCTTC
CDR3aa: CASSTGQGGYGYTF

abundance: once
d_gene: -
j_gene: TRBJ1-2
v_gene: TRBV11-2
CDR3nt: TGTGCCAGCATCGGGCCCCCGAGCTATGGCTACACCTTC
CDR3aa: CASIGPPSYGYTF

abundance: -
d_gene: TRBD2
j_gene: TRBJ2-7
v_gene: TRBV10-2
CDR3nt: TGCGCCAGCAGTCCGCCTAGCGGGGGATATGAGCAGTACTTC
CDR3aa: CASSPPSGGYEQYF

abundance: -
d_gene: -
j_gene: TRBJ2-7
v_gene: TRBV5-4
CDR3nt: TGTGCCAGCAGCTTCGGACAGAACTACGAGCAGTACTTC
CDR3aa: CASSFGQNYEQYF

abundance: -
d_gene: TRBD2
j_gene: TRBJ2-1
v_gene: TRBV19
CDR3nt: TGTGCCAGTAGTCCCCCGGGACTAGCGGGAGAACTTCGCCTCTACAATGAGCAGTTCTTC
CDR3aa: CASSPPGLAGELRLYNEQFF